Reported below is one T cell receptor beta chain. The antigen remains unidentified. This sample was included in a study of blood T cells in healthy people across ages. Overall study findings and caveats: Donors of long life had a larger count of naive CD4+ cells and greater diversity than aged donors.

The CDR3 has 17 residues. CDR1 is MNHNS and CDR2 is SASEGT in the germline V gene. With 6 bases clipped from V and 2 bases from J, the junction kept 15 bases outside the gene matches. A sample-barcoded 5' primer and a J-beta primer mix were used in a second PCR of about 7 to 12 cycles. TCRdb ran MiXCR on the 5' RACE reads and lists one entry per CDR3 protein. Of 540,000 or so distinct CDR3 sequences listed, less than 25% were seen once; the top ten hold 8.5% to 9.5%. These same records also appear under a second study, on T cells of mothers and their children. This second study notes: Sample barcodes and 2-4 random nucleotides came from the second PCR's M1S primer. For unrelated pairs as for related ones, thymic selection shapes TCR recombination output similarly.

This chain connects TRBV6-1 to TRBJ2-5; 7 bases match TRBD2. Sequenced material: blood. The sequence came from a boy younger than 18 in good health. CDR3 loop: CASRPPRPAGRQETQYF. The CDR3 DNA reads TGTGCCAGCAGACCCCCACGACCAGCGGGGCGACAAGAGACCCAGTACTTC.